Included here is one TCR beta chain sequence, with context. What it recognizes is unknown. This sample is part of a study of T-cell memory formation after mild COVID-19. Study-level points and caveats: CD8+ contracting clones occupied EMRA, while CD4+ ones occupied mainly CM and EM. In pre-infection memory, a portion of responding clones appeared, which suggested that cross-reactive memory joined.

CDR3 length: 15 amino acids. CDR1 and CDR2 (germline): MGHRA, YSYEKL. V was cut by 1 base and J by 6 bases, with 14 bases left in between. TCRdb re-called the 5' RACE reads with MiXCR, one entry per CDR3 protein. The table lists 250,000 or so distinct CDR3 sequences, more than 15% of them singletons. This chain connects TRBV4-1 to TRBJ2-3, with D hard to call. Sequenced: PBMCs or a T cell subset sorted from them (not recorded which). This TCR derives from a man younger than 35 who had mild COVID-19 (a few samples of this study predate the infection). Cell type and time point are not known. The CDR3 sequence: CASSQGSAAPDTQYF. The CDR3 DNA follows: TGCGCCAGCAGCCAAGGTTCCGCAGCTCCGGATACGCAGTATTTT.